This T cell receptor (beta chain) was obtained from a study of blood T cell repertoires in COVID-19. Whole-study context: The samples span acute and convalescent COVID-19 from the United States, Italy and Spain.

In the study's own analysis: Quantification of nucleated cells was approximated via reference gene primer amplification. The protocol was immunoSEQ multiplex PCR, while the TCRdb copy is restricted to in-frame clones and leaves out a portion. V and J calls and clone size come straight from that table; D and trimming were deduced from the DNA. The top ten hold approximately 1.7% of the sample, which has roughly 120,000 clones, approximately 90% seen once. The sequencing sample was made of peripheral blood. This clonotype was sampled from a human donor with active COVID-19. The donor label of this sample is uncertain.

The CDR3 region is CARSHGQGANYGYTF. For the CDR3, the DNA is TGTGCCAGAAGCCACGGACAGGGTGCTAACTATGGCTACACCTTC. The chain carries TRBV5-3 and TRBJ1-2, with 8 bases matching TRBD1. TRBV5-3 is marked as an open reading frame, function uncertain. J was trimmed by 0 bases and V by 4 bases; bases with no gene match: 5. There are 15 residues in the CDR3.